This TCR beta chain derives from a study of OX40 agonist ivuxolimab in advanced cancers. CDR3 length: 14 residues. Germline lookup yields CDR1 MNHNS and CDR2 SASEGT. V was pared by 9 bases and J by 0 bases, with 9 bases between. The sample holds one count of this clone. TCRdb's table, derived via immunoSEQ multiplex PCR, lists solely in-frame clones and lacks some. This table has nearly 50,000 clones, around 86% appearing once. This specimen was CD4+ or CD8+ T cells sorted from blood, taken in a trial of the OX40 agonist ivuxolimab. This clonotype originated in an adult with an advanced solid tumor such as melanoma, head and neck, liver or kidney cancer. The gene calls are TRBV6-1 and TRBJ2-6, with D hard to call. CDR3 loop: CASERSSGANVLTF. The CDR3 DNA sequence: TGTGCCAGTGAAAGGAGCTCTGGGGCCAACGTCCTGACTTTC.